Each of the 11 T cell receptor beta chains below was sequenced from the same sample in a study of tumor-infiltrating lymphocytes in primary liver carcinoma. Co-extracting RNA and DNA was done with about 17-31 mg of unsorted bulk tissue as input. Total RNA (approximately 500 ng) served as template for TCR beta cDNA synthesis primed by a constant-region primer. ARM-PCR, slightly modified, supplied the TCR beta libraries through three nested multiplex PCR rounds. The two initial PCR rounds, about 9 cycles each, used TRBV1-TRBV30 forward and C-beta reverse primers. TCRdb re-called the multiplex PCR reads with MiXCR, one entry per CDR3 protein. The sample includes tens of thousands of distinct CDR3 sequences, around 75% of them seen just once. Sequencing was performed on tumor-adjacent normal liver tissue. The receptors were sampled from a man aged 35-49 years with primary liver carcinoma and hepatitis B virus infection.

Remarks on this clonotype: At one boundary the junction diverges from the germline segment, which might be a read error. This sequence joins TRBV29-1 and TRBJ2-2, with D possibly matching TRBD2 (6 bases). The germline V gene has CDR1 SQVTM and CDR2 ANQGSEA. This CDR3 is 14 amino acids long. In DNA, the CDR3 is TGCAGTGTCTATGGGATAGTGGGTCGCGGGGAGCTGCTTTTT. It yields the protein CSVYGIVGRGELLF.

In its sample, this clonotype was seen a few times. Being one base from a much bigger clone, this may be a read error. J is TRBJ2-1 and V is TRBV5-1; D unresolved. V dropped 4 bases and J dropped 3 bases, with 17 bases sitting between them. The CDR3 spans 16 residues. The germline CDR1 and CDR2 sequences are SGHRS and YFSETQ. Here the CDR3 DNA reads TGCGCCAGCAGCGGCCTCCTTGGCGTGGGCTACAATGAGCAGTTCTTC. This translates into CASSGLLGVGYNEQFF.

As to this clonotype: Relative to the germline gene, one junction end is altered; a read error may explain this. The chain carries TRBV5-1 and TRBJ2-4; possible D gene TRBD2, 5 bases. The CDR3 consists of 14 residues. Germline CDR1 SGHRS, CDR2 YFSETQ. As DNA, the CDR3 is TGTGCCAGCAGCTTGGCCGGGGTCAGTGACATTCAGTACTTC. Translated, it gives CASSLAGVSDIQYF.

This clonotype counts as medium-sized. CDR3 in amino acids: CASSFEDTQYF. For the CDR3, the DNA is TGTGCCAGCAGTTTCGAAGATACGCAGTATTTT. V is TRBV2 and J is TRBJ2-3; no clear D gene. The CDR3 runs to 11 residues. Trimming pared 5 bases from V and 5 bases from J, leaving 5 bases between. In germline, CDR1 is SNHLY, CDR2 FYNNEI.

The rearrangement joins TRBV29-1 to TRBJ2-5; D uncertain. Germline values: CDR1 SQVTM, CDR2 ANQGSEA. V lost 5 bases, J lost 3 bases, and 16 bases lay in between. The CDR3 is 14 residues long. CDR3 coding DNA: TGCAGCGTTTCCGCCATGAGTGTAAAAGAGACCCAGTACTTC. Translated: CSVSAMSVKETQYF.

With regard to this clonotype: A read error may produce the germline difference seen at one junction end. This chain joins TRBV18 and TRBJ2-1; 14 bases fit TRBD2. CDR1 KGHSH and CDR2 LQKENI come from the germline V gene. The CDR3 covers 16 residues. CDR3 protein: CASSPGLAGVINEQLF. The DNA for the CDR3 is TGTGCCAGCTCACCGGGACTAGCGGGAGTGATCAATGAGCAGCTCTTC.

The chain combines TRBV6-6 with TRBJ2-5; D uncertain. V shed 2 bases and J shed 5 bases, with 9 bases lying between them. Germline V gene sequence: CDR1 MNHNY, CDR2 SVGAGI (reference sequence). The CDR3 consists of 13 residues. The CDR3 nucleotides are TGTGCCAGCAGTTACGAGATCCAGGAGACCCAGTACTTC. This translates into CASSYEIQETQYF.

On this clonotype itself: One end of the junction does not line up with germline, which may come from a read error. The chain combines TRBV29-1 with TRBJ2-7; TRBD1 agrees at 7 bases. CDR3 size: 15 residues. Germline V gene data show CDR1 as SQVTM and CDR2 as ANQGSEA. This CDR3 reads CSAEVGDSFNYEQYF. As DNA, the CDR3 is TGCAGCGCTGAAGTTGGGGACAGTTTTAACTACGAGCAATACTTC.

As to this clonotype: A single base separates this from a much larger clone, so it may be a read error. This chain joins TRBV28 and TRBJ1-6; unclear D gene. V lost 5 bases and J 8 bases, leaving 10 bases between the germline ends. Germline V gene lookup returns CDR1 MDHEN and CDR2 SYDVKM. The CDR3 spans 13 residues. The DNA of the CDR3 is TGTGCCAGCAGTCTACCCATGGATTCACCCCTCCACTTT. It encodes CASSLPMDSPLHF.

By share of the sample, this clonotype is medium-sized. As DNA, the CDR3 is TGTGCCAGCAGTGCCGGGACAGGCTACACCTTC. Translating it yields CASSAGTGYTF. The genes are TRBV6-5 and TRBJ1-2, with D possibly matching TRBD1 (6 bases). Per germline, CDR1 MNHEY and CDR2 SVGAGI. V was trimmed by 5 bases and J by 8 bases, leaving 9 bases between them. This CDR3 comprises 11 residues.

Concerning this clonotype: The junction departs from germline at one end; a sequencing error may be responsible. This chain joins TRBV24-1 and TRBJ2-3, with TRBD2 matching 8 bases. In germline, CDR1 is KGHDR, CDR2 SFDVKD. The CDR3 has 14 residues. The CDR3 loop reads CATSSGSVSGTQYF. The CDR3 nucleotides are TGTGCCACCAGCAGCGGGAGCGTCTCAGGTACGCAGTATTTC.